Listed below are T cell receptor beta chains from one sample, sequenced in a study of shared clonotypes between healthy human individuals. Sequencing was performed with immunoSEQ multiplex PCR; in TCRdb, only in-frame clones are kept and a portion is missing. In the table there are about 530,000 clones, approximately 79% of which are singletons. Sequenced sample: PBMCs. Receptor source: a woman in her forties in good health. Some clones in this sample may be carry-over from other donors' samples. Both conserved end residues are part of each CDR3. Each record gives: V gene, J gene, CDR3 protein.

V gene: TRBV10-3
J gene: TRBJ1-5
CDR3 protein: CAISESWGRGRASNQPQHF

V gene: TRBV6-5
J gene: TRBJ2-7
CDR3 protein: CASSYSRSGEQYF

V gene: TRBV29-1
J gene: TRBJ2-5
CDR3 protein: CSVEEGTIKETQYF

V gene: TRBV5-6
J gene: TRBJ2-3
CDR3 protein: CASSPARRLAGAQQYF

V gene: TRBV5-1
J gene: TRBJ2-5
CDR3 protein: CASSLGGGIPAQETQYF

V gene: TRBV4-2
J gene: TRBJ2-1
CDR3 protein: CASSQDGGNEQFF

V gene: TRBV29-1
J gene: TRBJ2-7
CDR3 protein: CSVGSPGTGSEQYF

V gene: TRBV28
J gene: TRBJ1-5
CDR3 protein: CASSQWTVNQPQHF

V gene: TRBV29-1
J gene: TRBJ2-7
CDR3 protein: CSVEVISGSTGYEQYF

V gene: TRBV28
J gene: TRBJ2-1
CDR3 protein: CASDCRWVRTSGRGYNEQFF

V gene: TRBV5-1
J gene: TRBJ2-1
CDR3 protein: CASRISGGYNEQFF

V gene: TRBV5-4
J gene: TRBJ2-3
CDR3 protein: CASSPGTSGNTDTQYF

V gene: TRBV27
J gene: TRBJ1-5
CDR3 protein: CASSPSGTGGVNQPQHF

V gene: TRBV2
J gene: TRBJ1-1
CDR3 protein: CASPEAGMNTEAFF

V gene: TRBV5-8
J gene: TRBJ2-7
CDR3 protein: CASSLGRGRYYEQYF